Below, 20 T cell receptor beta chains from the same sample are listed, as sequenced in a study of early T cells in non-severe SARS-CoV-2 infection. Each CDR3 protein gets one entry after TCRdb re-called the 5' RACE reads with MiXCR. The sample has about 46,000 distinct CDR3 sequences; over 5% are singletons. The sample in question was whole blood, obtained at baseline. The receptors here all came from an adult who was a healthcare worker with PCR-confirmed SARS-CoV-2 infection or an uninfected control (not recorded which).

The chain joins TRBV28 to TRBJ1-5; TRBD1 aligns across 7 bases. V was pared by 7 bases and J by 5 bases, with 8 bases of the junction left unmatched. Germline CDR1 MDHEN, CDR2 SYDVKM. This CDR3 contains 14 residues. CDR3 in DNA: TGTGCCAGCACCCACGGACAGGCGGATCAGCCCCAGCATTTT. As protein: CASTHGQADQPQHF.

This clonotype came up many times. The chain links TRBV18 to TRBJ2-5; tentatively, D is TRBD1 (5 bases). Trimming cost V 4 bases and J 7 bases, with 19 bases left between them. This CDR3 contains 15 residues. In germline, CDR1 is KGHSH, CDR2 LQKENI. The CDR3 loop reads CASSLGIRDTGTQYF. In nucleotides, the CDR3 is TGTGCCAGCTCACTGGGTATCAGGGATACGGGGACCCAGTACTTC.

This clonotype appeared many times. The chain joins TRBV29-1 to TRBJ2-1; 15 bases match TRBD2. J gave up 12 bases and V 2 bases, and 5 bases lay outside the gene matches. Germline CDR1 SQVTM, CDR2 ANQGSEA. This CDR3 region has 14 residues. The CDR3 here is CSVERTGLAGGQFF. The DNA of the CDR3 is TGCAGCGTTGAAAGGACGGGACTAGCGGGAGGGCAGTTCTTC.

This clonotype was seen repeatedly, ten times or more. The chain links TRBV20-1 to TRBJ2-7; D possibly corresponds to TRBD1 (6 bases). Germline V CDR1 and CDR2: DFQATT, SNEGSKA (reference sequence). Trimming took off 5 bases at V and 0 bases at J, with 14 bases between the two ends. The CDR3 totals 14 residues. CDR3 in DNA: TGCAGTGCTTCCACAGGGCTTATCTCCTACGAGCAGTACTTC. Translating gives CSASTGLISYEQYF.

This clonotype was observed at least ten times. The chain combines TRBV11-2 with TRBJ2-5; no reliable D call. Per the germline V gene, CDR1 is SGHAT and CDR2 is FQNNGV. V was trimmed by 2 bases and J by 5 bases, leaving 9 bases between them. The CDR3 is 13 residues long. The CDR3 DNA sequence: TGTGCCAGCAGCTTATCCCATGCCGAGACCCAGTACTTC. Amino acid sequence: CASSLSHAETQYF.

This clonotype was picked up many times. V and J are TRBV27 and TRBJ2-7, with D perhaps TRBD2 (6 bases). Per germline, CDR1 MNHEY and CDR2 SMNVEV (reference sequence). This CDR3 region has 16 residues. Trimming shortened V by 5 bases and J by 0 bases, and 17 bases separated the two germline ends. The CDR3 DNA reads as TGTGCCAGCAGTCCTGGGCGGAGCGGGTTCTCCTACGAGCAGTACTTC. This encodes CASSPGRSGFSYEQYF.

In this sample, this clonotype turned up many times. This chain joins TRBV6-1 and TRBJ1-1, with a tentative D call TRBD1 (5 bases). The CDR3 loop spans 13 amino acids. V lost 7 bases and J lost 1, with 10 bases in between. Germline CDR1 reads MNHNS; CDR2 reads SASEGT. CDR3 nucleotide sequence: TGTGCCAGCACCGCCAGGGAGAACACTGAAGCTTTCTTT. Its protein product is CASTARENTEAFF.

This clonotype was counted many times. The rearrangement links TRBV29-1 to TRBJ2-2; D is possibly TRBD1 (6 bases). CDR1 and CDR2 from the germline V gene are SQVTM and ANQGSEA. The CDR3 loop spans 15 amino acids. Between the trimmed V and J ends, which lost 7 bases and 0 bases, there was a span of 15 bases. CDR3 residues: CSARTGTSNTGELFF. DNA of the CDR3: TGCAGCGCTCGAACAGGGACCTCGAACACCGGGGAGCTGTTTTTT.

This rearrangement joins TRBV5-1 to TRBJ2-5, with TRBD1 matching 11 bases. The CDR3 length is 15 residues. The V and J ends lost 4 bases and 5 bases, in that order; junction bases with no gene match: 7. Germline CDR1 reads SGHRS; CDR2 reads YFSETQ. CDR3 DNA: TGCGCCAGCAGCCTGGGACAGGGGGTTTTCGAGACCCAGTACTTC. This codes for CASSLGQGVFETQYF.

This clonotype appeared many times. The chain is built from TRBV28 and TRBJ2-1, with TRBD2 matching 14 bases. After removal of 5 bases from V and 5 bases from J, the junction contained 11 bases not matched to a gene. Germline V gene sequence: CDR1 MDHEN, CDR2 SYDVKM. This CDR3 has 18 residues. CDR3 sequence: CASSPMRLAGGLNNEQFF. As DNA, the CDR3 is TGTGCCAGCAGTCCAATGCGACTAGCGGGAGGGCTTAACAATGAGCAGTTCTTC.

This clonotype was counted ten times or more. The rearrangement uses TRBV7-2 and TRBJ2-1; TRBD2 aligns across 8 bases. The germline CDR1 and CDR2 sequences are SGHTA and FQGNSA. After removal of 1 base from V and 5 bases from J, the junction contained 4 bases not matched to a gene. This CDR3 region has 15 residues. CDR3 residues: CASSLVLAANNEQFF. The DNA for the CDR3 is TGTGCCAGCAGCTTAGTACTAGCGGCAAACAATGAGCAGTTCTTC.

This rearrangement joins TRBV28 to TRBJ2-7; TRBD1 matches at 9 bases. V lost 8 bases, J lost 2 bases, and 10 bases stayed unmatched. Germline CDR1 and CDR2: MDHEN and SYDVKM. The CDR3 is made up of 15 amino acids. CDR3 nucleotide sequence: TGTGCCAGCTCTTCTCTGGACAGGGGAACCTACGAGCAGTACTTC. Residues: CASSSLDRGTYEQYF.

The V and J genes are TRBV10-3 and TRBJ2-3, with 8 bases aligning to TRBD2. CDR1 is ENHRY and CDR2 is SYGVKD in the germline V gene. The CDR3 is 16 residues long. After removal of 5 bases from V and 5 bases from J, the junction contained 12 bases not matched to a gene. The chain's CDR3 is CAISTLGGRNGDTQYF. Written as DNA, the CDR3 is TGTGCCATCAGTACTTTGGGCGGGAGGAATGGAGATACGCAGTATTTT.

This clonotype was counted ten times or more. CDR3 coding DNA: TGTGCCAGCAGCAGGGGGAATCTCCCGGGCACTGAAGCTTTCTTT. This translates into CASSRGNLPGTEAFF. This chain connects TRBV11-3 to TRBJ1-1, with D tentatively TRBD1 (6 bases). The V gene's germline CDR1 is SGHNT and CDR2 YENEEA. The ends were cut back, 5 bases at V and 4 bases at J, with 17 bases in the middle. The CDR3 sequence is 15 residues long.

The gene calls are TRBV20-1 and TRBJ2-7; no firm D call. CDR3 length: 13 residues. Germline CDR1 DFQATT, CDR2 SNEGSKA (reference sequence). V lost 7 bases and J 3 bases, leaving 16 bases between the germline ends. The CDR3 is CSVGRAIDYEQYF. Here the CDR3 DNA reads TGCAGTGTCGGACGCGCCATCGACTACGAGCAGTACTTC.

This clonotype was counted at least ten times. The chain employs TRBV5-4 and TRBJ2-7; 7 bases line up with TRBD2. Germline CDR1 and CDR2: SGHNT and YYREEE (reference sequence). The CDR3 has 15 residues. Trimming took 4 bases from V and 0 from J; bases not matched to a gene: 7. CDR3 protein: CASSPAGPRSYEQYF. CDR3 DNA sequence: TGTGCCAGCAGCCCAGCGGGACCCCGCTCCTACGAGCAGTACTTC.

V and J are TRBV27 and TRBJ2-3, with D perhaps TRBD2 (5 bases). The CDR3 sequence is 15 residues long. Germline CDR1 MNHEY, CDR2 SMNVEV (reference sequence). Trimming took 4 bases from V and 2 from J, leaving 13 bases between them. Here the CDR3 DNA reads TGTGCCAGCAGTTATCTTTCGGGGTACACAGATACGCAGTATTTT. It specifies CASSYLSGYTDTQYF.

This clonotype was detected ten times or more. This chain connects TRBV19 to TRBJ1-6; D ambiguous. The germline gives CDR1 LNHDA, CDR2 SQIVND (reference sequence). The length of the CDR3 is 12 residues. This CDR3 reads CANRPYNSPLHF. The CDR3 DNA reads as TGTGCAAATCGACCCTATAATTCACCCCTCCACTTT.

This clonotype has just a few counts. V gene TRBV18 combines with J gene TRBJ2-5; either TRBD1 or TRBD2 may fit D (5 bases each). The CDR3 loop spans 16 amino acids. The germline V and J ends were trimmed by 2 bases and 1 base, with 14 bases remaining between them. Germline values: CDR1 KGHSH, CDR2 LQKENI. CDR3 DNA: TGTGCCAGCTCACCATTGGGACCCGGGGTCCAAGAGACCCAGTACTTC. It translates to CASSPLGPGVQETQYF.

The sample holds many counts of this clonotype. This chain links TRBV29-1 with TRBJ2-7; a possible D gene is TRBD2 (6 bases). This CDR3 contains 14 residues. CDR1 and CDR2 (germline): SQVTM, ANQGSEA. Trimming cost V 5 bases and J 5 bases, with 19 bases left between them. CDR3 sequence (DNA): TGCAGCGTTTCTTCCCGGGGGAGTGGGGACGAGCAGTACTTC. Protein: CSVSSRGSGDEQYF.